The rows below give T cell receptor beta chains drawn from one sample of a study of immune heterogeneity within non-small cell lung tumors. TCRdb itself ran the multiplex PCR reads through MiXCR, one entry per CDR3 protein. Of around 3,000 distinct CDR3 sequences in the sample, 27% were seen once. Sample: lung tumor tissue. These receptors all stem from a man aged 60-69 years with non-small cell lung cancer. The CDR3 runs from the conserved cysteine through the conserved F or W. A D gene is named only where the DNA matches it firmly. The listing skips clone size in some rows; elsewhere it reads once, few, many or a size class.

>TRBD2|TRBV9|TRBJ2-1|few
CASSGAATSGSWGRDEQFF
TGTGCCAGCAGCGGAGCCGCGACTAGCGGGAGTTGGGGAAGGGATGAGCAGTTCTTC
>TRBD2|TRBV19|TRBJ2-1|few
CASSIDVGGGYNEQFF
TGTGCCAGTAGTATAGATGTGGGGGGGGGCTACAATGAGCAGTTCTTC
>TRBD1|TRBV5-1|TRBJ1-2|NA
CASSLGGTGYGYTF
TGCGCCAGCAGCTTGGGGGGGACAGGCTATGGCTACACCTTC
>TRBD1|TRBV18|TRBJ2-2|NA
CASSPRGTGVHTGELFF
TGTGCCAGCTCACCACGGGGGACAGGAGTTCACACCGGGGAGCTGTTTTTT
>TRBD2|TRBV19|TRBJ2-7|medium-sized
CASSKLAGEPYEQYF
TGTGCCAGTAGTAAACTAGCGGGAGAACCCTACGAGCAGTACTTC
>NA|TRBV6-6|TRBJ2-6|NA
CASSYRGSGANVLTF
TGTGCCAGCAGTTACCGCGGTTCTGGGGCCAACGTCCTGACTTTC
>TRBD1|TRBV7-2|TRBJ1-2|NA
CASSFDRGRNYGYTF
TGTGCCAGCAGCTTTGACAGGGGGCGAAACTATGGCTACACCTTC
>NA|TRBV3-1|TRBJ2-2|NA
CASSQVAREGAGELFF
TGTGCCAGCAGCCAAGTCGCGAGAGAGGGAGCCGGGGAGCTGTTTTTT
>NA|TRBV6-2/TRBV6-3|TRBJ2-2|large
CASSYSWSRGPTGELFF
TGTGCCAGCAGTTACTCCTGGAGCAGGGGTCCCACCGGGGAGCTGTTTTTT
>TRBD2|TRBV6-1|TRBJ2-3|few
CASSRTSNTDTQYF
TGTGCCAGCAGTCGGACTAGCAATACAGATACGCAGTATTTT
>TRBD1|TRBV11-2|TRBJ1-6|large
CASSTRQGTGSPLHF
TGTGCCAGCAGCACCCGACAGGGAACAGGGTCACCCCTCCACTTT
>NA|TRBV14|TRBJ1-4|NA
CASSPLTGRRDEKLFF
TGTGCCAGCAGCCCATTAACAGGTAGACGGGATGAAAAACTGTTTTTT
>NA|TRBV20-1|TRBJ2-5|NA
CSATGPSETQYF
TGCAGTGCTACAGGTCCTTCAGAGACCCAGTACTTC
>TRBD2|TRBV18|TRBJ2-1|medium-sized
CASSRKLAGVPEYNEQFF
TGTGCCAGCTCACGAAAACTAGCGGGAGTCCCAGAATACAATGAGCAGTTCTTC
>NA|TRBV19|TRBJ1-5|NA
CASSIGQYYQPQHF
TGTGCCAGTAGTATAGGTCAGTATTATCAGCCCCAGCATTTT
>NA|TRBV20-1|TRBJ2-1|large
CSARTLAYNEQFF
TGCAGTGCTAGAACACTAGCCTACAATGAGCAGTTCTTC
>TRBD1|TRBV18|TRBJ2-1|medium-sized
CASSPGGNEQFF
TGTGCCAGCTCCCCAGGGGGCAATGAGCAGTTCTTC
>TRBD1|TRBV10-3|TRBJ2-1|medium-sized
CAISLHPGQGGHEQFF
TGTGCCATCAGTTTACACCCGGGACAGGGCGGGCATGAGCAGTTCTTC
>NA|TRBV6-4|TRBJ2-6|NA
CASSELRTGANVLTF
TGTGCCAGCAGTGAATTAAGGACTGGGGCCAACGTCCTGACTTTC
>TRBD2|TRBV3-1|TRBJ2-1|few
CASSQLAGGEQFF
TGTGCCAGCAGCCAACTAGCGGGAGGGGAGCAGTTCTTC
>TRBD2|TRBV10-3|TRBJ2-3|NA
CAISGGTSGSVNTQYF
TGTGCCATCAGTGGGGGGACTAGCGGGAGTGTAAATACGCAGTATTTT
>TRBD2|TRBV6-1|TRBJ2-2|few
CASRTGTSRAGELFF
TGTGCCAGCAGGACAGGGACTAGCAGGGCCGGGGAGCTGTTTTTT
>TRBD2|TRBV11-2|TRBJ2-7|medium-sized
CASSFLASGYEQYF
TGTGCCAGCAGTTTCCTGGCTAGCGGCTACGAGCAGTACTTC
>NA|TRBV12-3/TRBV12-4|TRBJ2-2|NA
CASSQGQNTGELFF
TGTGCCAGCAGCCAGGGACAGAACACCGGGGAGCTGTTTTTT
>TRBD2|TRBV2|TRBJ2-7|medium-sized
CASNKRAGGSGEQYF
TGTGCCAGCAACAAAAGAGCGGGGGGCTCGGGCGAGCAGTACTTC
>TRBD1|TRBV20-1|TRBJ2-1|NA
CSGTGYYNEQFF
TGCAGTGGGACAGGCTATTACAATGAGCAGTTCTTC
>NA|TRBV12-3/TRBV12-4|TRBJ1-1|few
CASSRQRNTEAFF
TGTGCCAGCAGCCGACAGAGGAACACTGAAGCTTTCTTT
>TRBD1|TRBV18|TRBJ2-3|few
CASSAGTGTDTQYF
TGTGCCAGCTCAGCCGGGACAGGCACAGATACGCAGTATTTT
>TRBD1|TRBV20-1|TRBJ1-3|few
CSARDGDSSGNTIYF
TGCAGTGCTAGAGATGGGGACAGCTCTGGAAACACCATATATTTT
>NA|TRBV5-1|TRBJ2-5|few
CASSEGNPEWETQYF
TGCGCCAGCAGCGAGGGTAACCCTGAGTGGGAGACCCAGTACTTC
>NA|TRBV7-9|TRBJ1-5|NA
CDSSRQNQPQHF
TGTGACAGCAGCCGACAGAATCAGCCCCAGCATTTT
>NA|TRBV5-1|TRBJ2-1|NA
CASSLGGPSSYSEQFF
TGCGCCAGCAGCTTGGGGGGGCCTAGCTCCTACAGTGAGCAGTTCTTC
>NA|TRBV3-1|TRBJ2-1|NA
CASSPRRGDEQFF
TGTGCCAGCAGCCCTCGTAGGGGCGATGAGCAGTTCTTC
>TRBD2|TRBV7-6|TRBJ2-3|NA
CASTLGGGPGDTQYF
TGTGCCAGCACCCTGGGGGGAGGGCCCGGAGATACGCAGTATTTT
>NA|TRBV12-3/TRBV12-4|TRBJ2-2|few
CASSFPTGELFF
TGTGCCAGCAGTTTTCCCACCGGGGAGCTGTTTTTT
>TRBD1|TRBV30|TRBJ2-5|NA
CAWRTGAETQYF
TGTGCCTGGAGGACAGGGGCAGAGACCCAGTACTTC
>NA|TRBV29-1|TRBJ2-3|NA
CSAGRSTDTQYF
TGCAGCGCAGGACGGAGCACAGATACGCAGTATTTT
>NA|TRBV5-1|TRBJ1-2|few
CASSLDTGPQGHGYTF
TGCGCCAGCAGCTTGGACACCGGGCCGCAAGGTCATGGCTACACCTTC
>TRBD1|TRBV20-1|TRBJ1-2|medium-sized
CSAATGGLYGYTF
TGCAGTGCCGCCACAGGGGGTCTCTATGGCTACACCTTC